This T cell receptor beta chain was identified in a study of blood T cell repertoires in COVID-19. For the study at large: T cells, B-cell-depleted T cells, or PBMCs provided the cDNA or gDNA that served as material.

How the authors handled the data: The assay estimated nucleated cells by amplifying reference gene primers. Sequencing used immunoSEQ multiplex PCR; TCRdb keeps in-frame clones, though not all of them. That table furnishes V, J and clone size, whereas the DNA furnished D and trimming. The table lists about 200,000 clones, 80% to 90% of them singletons. CDR3 length equals 15 residues. V was clipped by 5 bases and J by 4 bases, with 15 bases between them. Germline V lookup: CDR1 SGHTA, CDR2 FQGNSA. The genes are TRBV7-2 and TRBJ2-1; tentatively, D is TRBD1 (6 bases). The TCR comes from a woman aged 80 or over with acute or convalescent COVID-19. Sequencing was carried out using peripheral blood. CDR3 in DNA: TGTGCCAGCAGCCTACGACAGGCTATATACAATGAGCAGTTCTTC. The encoded protein is CASSLRQAIYNEQFF.